Given below is one TCR beta chain in context. This clone was detected a few times. Its antigen is still unknown. No much larger clone exists at a distance of one base, and base qualities are not known. The CDR3 starts with the cysteine, ends with the phenylalanine, and has 14 residues. CDR3 DNA is the only sequence kept; it has 42 bases, read in frame from the first base. Germline trimming amounts to 5 bases on V and 1 base on J, with 2 as the count of junction bases outside the gene matches. Taken from the germline V gene (reference sequence), the CDR1 and CDR2 loops are SEHNR and FQNEAQ. These data originate in a study of PD-L1 blockade in urothelial cancer (dated by TCRdb to 2015 to 2018). Turning to the overall study: Therapy was started around 2014 for all patients, and atezolizumab 1,200 mg was administered intravenously every 3 weeks. About 85% of the 29 patients were males with bladder-origin urothelial cancer, and about two thirds of the roughly 30 reported a prior smoking history. An ECOG performance status of 0 or 1 was recorded for the patients, and 0 to 3 prior chemotherapy regimens had been received by the patients. Blood samples were analyzed at 3 weeks after treatment start (second dose) and at 6 weeks after treatment start. Blood samples gave median yields of around 140,000 T cells and 80,000 or so unique TCRs, along with a median clonality of about 0.084. The study, an exploratory multi-omic analysis, examined somatic, immune and clinical correlates of response to PD-L1 blockade with atezolizumab in urothelial cancer. TCR sequencing covered pretreatment tumor samples and matched, serially collected peripheral blood taken before and after atezolizumab treatment. Progression-free survival longer than 6 months counted as durable clinical benefit, and TCR features were additionally tested against both progression-free and overall survival. In the same patients, pretreatment tumors underwent whole exome sequencing and RNA sequencing in addition to TCR sequencing. Nine patients reached durable clinical benefit, while around 19 patients did not. Under 30 patients had pretreatment blood TCR-seq, some 25 had at least one posttreatment blood collection, and some 25 had tumor TCR-seq. The full study reports these points: Small sample size (n of about 29) and many exploratory analyses mean the results are intended to be hypothesis-generating. Improved progression-free and overall survival was associated with having pretreatment peripheral blood TCR clonality below the median. At 3 weeks after the start of treatment, tumor-associated TCR clones in peripheral blood had expanded more in patients with durable benefit (n ≈ 22, p = 0.022).

The cohort included 25 to 30 patients with locally advanced or metastatic urothelial carcinoma who were treated at Memorial Sloan Kettering on a trial protocol. Peripheral blood mononuclear cells were collected pretreatment and during treatment, with between 1 and 8 total time points per patient. The Qiagen DNeasy Blood extraction kit was used to purify genomic DNA from total PBMCs and from tumor samples. Collected pretreatment and during treatment, PBMCs were isolated and stored as previously described. To estimate absolute template abundance from read counts, synthetic TCR analog templates were spiked into each PCR. The immunoSEQ assay used bias-controlled V and J gene primers to amplify TCRbeta CDR3 regions from genomic DNA. Rearranged TCRbeta segments were sequenced at approximately 20X coverage. Regarding the original processing steps: Sequencing errors were corrected by clustering, and CDR3s were annotated against IMGT so that V, D and J genes could be assigned. Downstream analyses used only productive TCRbeta rearrangements and left out out-of-frame or stop-codon sequences. To compute clonality, Shannon entropy was normalized by the log of the number of unique productive sequences and then subtracted from one. Fisher's exact test with Benjamini-Hochberg correction, using a cutoff of adjusted p below 0.01, was how clones that differed between time points or between blood and tumor were identified. This immuneACCESS table, as held by TCRdb, lists in-frame sequences with V and J called but not all clones. Of the missing ones, under half trace to an unresolved V gene in checked studies; the others have no known cause. V and J calls and clone size come straight from that table; D and trimming were deduced from the DNA. This sample is represented by just under 45,000 clones; about 88% of them were singletons. Approximately 14% of the sample belongs to the ten largest clones.

The TCR was taken from a woman aged 55-70 years with urothelial cancer. The chain links TRBV7-9 with TRBJ1-5, and TRBD1 matches 7 of the central bases. This sample comprised PBMCs, obtained around atezolizumab (anti-PD-L1) treatment. The CDR3 in this case is CASSPGGSNQPQHF. In nucleotides, the sequence is TGTGCCAGCAGCCCAGGGGGGAGCAATCAGCCCCAGCATTTT.